Listed below are T cell receptor beta chains from one sample, sequenced in a study of neurological immune-mediated disorders. TCRdb re-called the 5' RACE reads through MiXCR, storing one row per CDR3 protein. The data show about 84,000 distinct CDR3 sequences, approximately 10% seen once. Specimen: PBMCs. The receptors were gathered from a man aged 40-49 years in good health. The CDR3 runs from the conserved cysteine through the conserved F or W. D genes are given only for firm matches. Only some rows state a clone size, as once, few, many or a class for expanded clones.

TGTGTCAGGCCTGGCGGAGGCCTCTACGAGCAGTACTTC	CVRPGGGLYEQYF	TRBV5-6	-	-	TRBJ2-7
TGCGCCAGCAGCTTGGGTTCTGCCGACACTGAAGCTTTCTTT	CASSLGSADTEAFF	TRBV5-1	-	many	TRBJ1-1
TGTGCCATCAGTATCAGTCGGGACTATGGCTACACCTTC	CAISISRDYGYTF	TRBV10-3	-	many	TRBJ1-2
TGTGCCAGCAGTGGACAACCGGCGCCCGAAGGGACCCAGTACTTC	CASSGQPAPEGTQYF	TRBV12-3/TRBV12-4	-	many	TRBJ2-5
TGTGCCAGCTCACCGGGACTAGCGGAAGAGACCCAGTACTTC	CASSPGLAEETQYF	TRBV18	TRBD2	many	TRBJ2-5
TGCGCCAGCAGCTTGGGAATTGACTACGAGCAGTACTTC	CASSLGIDYEQYF	TRBV5-1	-	few	TRBJ2-7
TGTGCCAGCGCTAGGACGGTGAATGAAGCTTTCTTT	CASARTVNEAFF	TRBV19	-	many	TRBJ1-1
TGCAGTGCTATCGCGGCTAGCGGGAGCAATGAGCAGTTCTTC	CSAIAASGSNEQFF	TRBV20-1	TRBD2	many	TRBJ2-1
TGCAGTGCTAGTTCCAGCAGGGGGCGCGGAAACATTCAGTACTTC	CSASSSRGRGNIQYF	TRBV20-1	TRBD1	many	TRBJ2-4
TGCAGTGCTTCGGGCCTACCCCTCTATGGCTACACCTTC	CSASGLPLYGYTF	TRBV20-1	-	many	TRBJ1-2
TGTGCCAGCAGTTGGACAGGGGGTGATCAGCCCCAGCATTTT	CASSWTGGDQPQHF	TRBV12-3/TRBV12-4	TRBD1	many	TRBJ1-5
TGTGCCAGCAGCGAAGGGACAGACTCCTACGAGCAGTACTTC	CASSEGTDSYEQYF	TRBV9	TRBD1	many	TRBJ2-7
TGCGCCAGCAGCCAAGATCCAGGGGCATACGAAAAACTGTTTTTT	CASSQDPGAYEKLFF	TRBV4-1	-	many	TRBJ1-4
TGTGCCGACAGAGGCTATGGCTACACCTTC	CADRGYGYTF	TRBV9	-	many	TRBJ1-2
TGTGCCAGCAGCCAACCAGGCCGTCACACCGGGGAGCTGTTTTTT	CASSQPGRHTGELFF	TRBV3-1	-	many	TRBJ2-2
TGCGCCAGCAGCTTGGACCGAGCCACAGATACGCAGTATTTT	CASSLDRATDTQYF	TRBV5-1	-	many	TRBJ2-3
TGTGCCAGCAGCGTAGCAGGTCACACTGAAGCTTTCTTT	CASSVAGHTEAFF	TRBV9	-	many	TRBJ1-1
TGTGCCATCAAAGGGACAGACTACAATCAGCCCCAGCATTTT	CAIKGTDYNQPQHF	TRBV10-3	TRBD1	many	TRBJ1-5
TGTGCAGTCGGGGGGGGATCCCTTGCCTACGAGCAGTACTTC	CAVGGGSLAYEQYF	TRBV10-3	TRBD2	many	TRBJ2-7
TGCAGCGTTAGGCGTGGGGTGCCCGAAGATACGCAGTATTTT	CSVRRGVPEDTQYF	TRBV29-1	-	many	TRBJ2-3
TGTGCCAGCAGTTTGGACGGTCCGGGATCGAACACTGAAGCTTTCTTT	CASSLDGPGSNTEAFF	TRBV27	-	many	TRBJ1-1
TGTGCCAGCAGCCCTCTCGGACCGTGGAACACTGAAGCTTTCTTT	CASSPLGPWNTEAFF	TRBV14	-	medium-sized	TRBJ1-1
TGTGCCAGCAGCTTAGGTTGGGTATCCCCCACAGATACGCAGTATTTT	CASSLGWVSPTDTQYF	TRBV7-8	-	many	TRBJ2-3
TGCAGCGTTGAAGATACCAGGGAAATCACTGAAGCTTTCTTT	CSVEDTREITEAFF	TRBV29-1	-	-	TRBJ1-1
TGTGCCAGCAGTTTGACAGGGATCTCCTACGAGCAGTACTTC	CASSLTGISYEQYF	TRBV12-3/TRBV12-4	TRBD1	few	TRBJ2-7
TGCGCCAGCAGCCCCTGGGTCGGCGACGAGCAGTACTTC	CASSPWVGDEQYF	TRBV5-1	-	few	TRBJ2-7
TGTGCCAGCAGTTCCTCTGGGAGAGGAGTCTACGAGCAGTACTTC	CASSSSGRGVYEQYF	TRBV27	-	many	TRBJ2-7
TGCGCCAGCAGCTTGGAGCCGGCGGGATTAGGCCGCGAGCAGTACTTC	CASSLEPAGLGREQYF	TRBV5-1	-	many	TRBJ2-7
TGTGCCAGCAGCTCGCCCGGGGAGCTGTTTTTT	CASSSPGELFF	TRBV5-6	-	many	TRBJ2-2
TGCGCCAGCAGCTACGGGACAGGGGGCTACGAGCAGTACTTC	CASSYGTGGYEQYF	TRBV5-1	TRBD1	many	TRBJ2-7
TGCGCCAGCAGTGAAGGTTCCAGCCCGAACACTGAAGCTTTCTTT	CASSEGSSPNTEAFF	TRBV10-2	-	many	TRBJ1-1
TGTGCCAGTAGTATTGCTAGCGGGGGGACCCAGTACTTC	CASSIASGGTQYF	TRBV19	TRBD2	-	TRBJ2-5
TGCGCCAGCAGCACCTCCTTGACCTCCTACGAGCAGTACTTC	CASSTSLTSYEQYF	TRBV5-1	-	many	TRBJ2-7
TGCAGTGCTAGAGATCCCGGGACAGGGAGGTCCGAGCAGTACTTC	CSARDPGTGRSEQYF	TRBV20-1	TRBD1	many	TRBJ2-7
TGCGCCAGCAGCCCCTGGACCGCGCCGGACGGCTACACCTTC	CASSPWTAPDGYTF	TRBV5-1	-	many	TRBJ1-2
TGTGCCAGCAGTTTATCGGGAGCGGGGGCCTACAATGAGCAGTTCTTC	CASSLSGAGAYNEQFF	TRBV27	TRBD2	-	TRBJ2-1
TGTGCCACCAGCAGAGGGGCCTGGGAGAACACTGAAGCTTTCTTT	CATSRGAWENTEAFF	TRBV15	-	many	TRBJ1-1
TGTGCCACCAGCAAACCGGGACTAGCGGGACAAGAGACCCAGTACTTC	CATSKPGLAGQETQYF	TRBV15	TRBD2	many	TRBJ2-5
TGTGCCATCAGTGAGTCTTTTAGCGGGGGGGCCTACAATGAGCAGTTCTTC	CAISESFSGGAYNEQFF	TRBV10-3	TRBD2	-	TRBJ2-1
TGTGCCAGCAGCTTAGACCCTGACACAGACACAGATACGCAGTATTTT	CASSLDPDTDTDTQYF	TRBV7-6	-	many	TRBJ2-3
TGTGCCACCAGTGAACCGGACAGGGGGCAACACAATGAGCAGTTCTTC	CATSEPDRGQHNEQFF	TRBV24-1	TRBD1	many	TRBJ2-1
TGCGCCAGCAGCCTCATGACAAGCCAAGAGACCCAGTACTTC	CASSLMTSQETQYF	TRBV5-1	-	many	TRBJ2-5
TGTGCCAGCAGTTTGAGTTTGAACACTGAAGCTTTCTTT	CASSLSLNTEAFF	TRBV28	-	many	TRBJ1-1
TGCGCCAGCAGCCGTGACAGGGGCCGTGGGGCCAACGTCCTGACTTTC	CASSRDRGRGANVLTF	TRBV5-1	TRBD1	many	TRBJ2-6
TGTGCCAGCAGTAGAGATTCCTACGAGCAGTACTTC	CASSRDSYEQYF	TRBV6-5	-	many	TRBJ2-7
TGTGCCAGCAGCTGGGACCAGGGGTACGAGCAGTACTTC	CASSWDQGYEQYF	TRBV5-6	-	few	TRBJ2-7
TGTGCCAGCAGTTTGGAAGAAGGGACCTACGAGCAGTACTTC	CASSLEEGTYEQYF	TRBV12-3/TRBV12-4	-	-	TRBJ2-7
TGCAGTGCTAGACCCCTAAAGACTAGAAGTTTGGATGAGCAGTTCTTC	CSARPLKTRSLDEQFF	TRBV20-1	-	many	TRBJ2-1
TGTGCCAGCAGCCCCCATGGGAGCGCGAGCTCCTACAATGAGCAGTTCTTC	CASSPHGSASSYNEQFF	TRBV9	-	medium-sized	TRBJ2-1
TGTGCCAGCAGTCGACAGGGTATCGAGCAGTACTTC	CASSRQGIEQYF	TRBV7-2	TRBD1	many	TRBJ2-7
TGTGCCAGCTCATCCGGACACGCGTATTACGAGCAGTACTTC	CASSSGHAYYEQYF	TRBV5-6	-	many	TRBJ2-7
TGTGCCAGCAGTCGGACTAGCGGGAGTTGGGATGAGCAGTTCTTC	CASSRTSGSWDEQFF	TRBV12-3/TRBV12-4	TRBD2	few	TRBJ2-1
TGCGCCAGCAGGGGACGGATTTTCACAGATACGCAGTATTTT	CASRGRIFTDTQYF	TRBV10-1	-	few	TRBJ2-3
TGTGCCATCTCCCCCGGGACCTGCTCCTACGAGCAGTACTTC	CAISPGTCSYEQYF	TRBV9	-	many	TRBJ2-7